The TCR beta chain under discussion was sequenced for a study of T cell changes during pregnancy in multiple sclerosis. V shed 0 bases and J 0 bases; nucleotides not matched to a gene: 2. CDR1 is LGHNA, CDR2 YNFKEQ, per germline. The CDR3 loop spans 15 amino acids. This table comes from immunoSEQ multiplex PCR, and its TCRdb copy is limited to in-frame clones, with some not included. Here the sample spans about 100,000 clones, around 93% being singletons. The sequences come from peripheral blood, collected after pregnancy. The chain joins TRBV4-2 to TRBJ2-7; 7 nucleotides align to TRBD2. The receptor's source is a female donor with multiple sclerosis, enrolled in a pregnancy study. The CDR3 spells CASSQERGSSYEQYF. DNA of the CDR3: TGTGCCAGCAGCCAAGAGCGCGGGAGCTCCTACGAGCAGTACTTC.